The source of this TCR beta chain is a study of cytomegalovirus exposure and HLA in healthy donors. Vbeta (60) and Jbeta (13) primers were used in the PCR. Produced via immunoSEQ multiplex PCR; TCRdb's table is partial and in-frame only. The sample data list 30,000 to 45,000 clones. There are 13 residues in the CDR3. Trimming removed 4 bases from V and 6 bases from J, with 10 bases in between. The germline V gene has CDR1 SGDLS and CDR2 YYNGEE. Sequenced material: PBMCs. J is TRBJ2-2 and V is TRBV9; D not resolved. The sequence came from a man aged 40-49 years in good health and CMV-seropositive. The DNA for the CDR3 is TGTGCCAGCAGCCCTCCCCGGTCCGGGGAGCTGTTTTTT. Its translation: CASSPPRSGELFF.